This entry features one TCR beta chain sequence. These data are taken from a study of blood T cell repertoires in COVID-19. Study context: Italy, Spain and the United States were the sources of the convalescent and acute COVID-19 samples. T cells, B-cell-depleted T cells, or PBMCs supplied cDNA or gDNA.

In the original workflow: The authors estimated nucleated cell counts from reference gene primer amplification. Generated by immunoSEQ multiplex PCR, the TCRdb table keeps only in-frame clones and is missing some. From that table come the V and J calls and clone size; the DNA was used to work out D and trimming. The table shows 90,000 to 130,000 clones, with around four fifths occurring only once. This CDR3 has 13 amino acids. Looked up from germline, CDR1 is MNHEY and CDR2 is SVGAGI. V shed 6 bases and J 2 bases; nucleotides not matched to a gene: 3. The sequence was obtained from a woman aged 60-70 years with acute or convalescent COVID-19. Sequenced sample: peripheral blood. The chain combines TRBV6-5 with TRBJ1-2; 7 bases match TRBD1. The CDR3 DNA reads TGTGCCAGCAGCCCGACAGGGAACTATGGCTACACCTTC. Encoded protein: CASSPTGNYGYTF.